The 20 T cell receptor beta chains presented below share a single source sample, sequenced in a study of Tregs in tolerant kidney transplant recipients. Libraries were prepared by immunoSEQ multiplex PCR; TCRdb keeps only in-frame clonotypes and omits some of them. This sample yields some 80,000 clones, of which roughly 98% are seen a single time; approximately 0.56% belongs to the top ten. The sequences come from CD4+ T cells from blood, collected before the transplant. Receptor source: a human donor who received a combined kidney and bone marrow transplant.

The chain recombines TRBV7-2 with TRBJ1-1; the D gene is possibly TRBD1 (6 bases). CDR1 and CDR2 from the germline V gene are SGHTA and FQGNSA. CDR3 length: 15 residues. Trimming shortened V by 5 bases and J by 1 base, and 14 bases separated the two germline ends. In DNA form, the CDR3 reads TGTGCCAGCAGCACCCAGGCAGGGGCGAACACTGAAGCTTTCTTT. It translates to CASSTQAGANTEAFF.

The chain joins TRBV28 to TRBJ2-4; D is possibly TRBD1 (6 bases). Germline CDR1 and CDR2: MDHEN and SYDVKM. Trimming left V 6 bases short and J 0 bases short, with 15 bases between. The CDR3 consists of 16 residues. The CDR3 sequence is CASSTGQTLAKNIQYF. The CDR3 nucleotides read TGTGCCAGCAGCACTGGACAGACCTTAGCCAAAAACATTCAGTACTTC.

The chain uses TRBV5-6 and TRBJ2-3; 11 bases fit TRBD2. The trim removed 4 bases at V and 3 bases at J, leaving 7 bases unmatched. The CDR3 contains 16 residues. CDR1 and CDR2 from the germline V gene are SGHDT and YYEEEE. The CDR3 reads CASSMLAGGQTDTQYF. In DNA form, the CDR3 reads TGTGCCAGCAGCATGTTAGCGGGGGGGCAGACAGATACGCAGTATTTT.

The table lists this clone with a count of one. The chain couples TRBV30 to TRBJ2-5, with D possibly matching TRBD2 (5 bases). CDR1 is GTSNPN and CDR2 is SVGIG in the germline V gene (reference sequence). This CDR3 comprises 14 residues. Trimming took 1 base from V and 4 from J, leaving 13 bases between them. The CDR3 spells CAWSGRRLGETQYF. DNA of the CDR3: TGTGCCTGGAGTGGGAGGCGGCTGGGAGAGACCCAGTACTTC.

This chain links TRBV25-1 with TRBJ1-1, with D possibly being TRBD1 (6 bases). V dropped 8 bases and J dropped 1 base, with 11 bases sitting between them. Germline lookup yields CDR1 MGHDK and CDR2 SYGVNS. The CDR3 is 13 amino acids. The CDR3 bases are TGTGCCAGCGTGGACAGAACGAACACTGAAGCTTTCTTT. Translating gives CASVDRTNTEAFF.

This chain joins TRBV4-3 and TRBJ2-7, with 11 bases aligning to TRBD1. V was pared by 4 bases and J by 2 bases, with 4 bases of the junction left unmatched. The CDR3 is made up of 15 amino acids. Germline V gene data show CDR1 as LGHNA and CDR2 as YSLEER. Here the CDR3 DNA reads TGCGCCAGCAGCCTTACGGGACAGGGGGCCTACGAGCAGTACTTC. As protein: CASSLTGQGAYEQYF.

The chain carries TRBV7-9 and TRBJ2-5, with 8 bases that match TRBD2. The junction had 12 bases not matched to a gene; V was cut back by 5 bases and J by 4 bases. Germline CDR1 and CDR2: SEHNR and FQNEAQ (reference sequence). The CDR3 runs to 16 residues. CDR3 protein: CASSPPPSLAGETQYF. CDR3 nucleotides: TGTGCCAGCAGCCCTCCTCCATCTCTAGCGGGAGAGACCCAGTACTTC.

The chain couples TRBV16 to TRBJ2-1, with 8 bases identical to TRBD2. CDR1 is KGHSY, CDR2 FQNENV, per germline. V lost 5 bases, J lost 4 bases, and 4 bases stayed unmatched. The CDR3 contains 14 residues. DNA of the CDR3: TGTGCCAGCAGCAATAGCGGGAATTACAATGAGCAGTTCTTC. Its protein product is CASSNSGNYNEQFF.

The V gene is TRBV11-3, the J gene TRBJ2-7; TRBD1 is a possible D gene (6 bases). This CDR3 contains 13 residues. V shed 5 bases and J shed 6 bases, with 14 bases lying between them. Germline V gene lookup returns CDR1 SGHNT and CDR2 YENEEA. Here the CDR3 reads CASSIRQAAEQYF. The CDR3 DNA reads as TGTGCCAGCAGCATCCGACAGGCAGCCGAGCAGTACTTC. Full variable domain (missing parts from reference TRBV11-3 and TRBJ2-7): EAGVVQSPRYKIIEKKQPVAFWCNPISGHNTLYWYLQNLGQGPELLIRYENEEAVDDSQLPKDRFSAERLKGVDSTLKIQPAELGDSAVYLCASSIRQAAEQYFGPGTRLTVT.

The chain carries TRBV5-4 and TRBJ2-2; 8 bases are shared with TRBD1. After removal of 4 bases from V and 4 bases from J, the junction contained 9 bases not matched to a gene. This CDR3 has 16 residues. Germline lookup yields CDR1 SGHNT and CDR2 YYREEE (reference sequence). The DNA for the CDR3 is TGTGCCAGCAGCATCAAACCAGGGGGCCGCACCGGGGAGCTGTTTTTT. Its protein is CASSIKPGGRTGELFF.

This clone turned up a few times. The chain couples TRBV10-3 to TRBJ1-2, with 10 bases that match TRBD1. Germline lookup yields CDR1 ENHRY and CDR2 SYGVKD. Germline trimming cut 7 bases from V and 7 bases from J; bases unmatched to any gene: 6. The CDR3 runs 13 residues. CDR3 nucleotides: TGTGCCATCAAGGGGGGACAGGGGAGTGGCTACACCTTC. It specifies CAIKGGQGSGYTF.

The V call is TRBV2, the J call TRBJ2-1, with 9 bases identical to TRBD2. V lost 6 bases, J lost 4 bases, and 7 bases stayed unmatched. This CDR3 comprises 15 residues. Germline values: CDR1 SNHLY, CDR2 FYNNEI. CDR3 DNA: TGTGCCAGCAGGGTACTAGCGGGCGCTTACAATGAGCAGTTCTTC. It specifies CASRVLAGAYNEQFF.

The V gene is TRBV5-8, the J gene TRBJ1-1; no definite D call. V was cut by 2 bases and J by 5 bases, with 10 bases left in between. The CDR3 runs to 13 residues. Germline CDR1 reads SGHTS; CDR2 reads YDEGEE. The CDR3 coding sequence is TGTGCCAGCAGCTTACTTGGCGGGACTGAAGCTTTCTTT. This codes for CASSLLGGTEAFF.

This sequence joins TRBV19 and TRBJ1-5, with D possibly TRBD1 on 5 matching bases. CDR3 length: 12 residues. Germline V CDR1 and CDR2: LNHDA, SQIVND (reference sequence). V lost 10 bases to trimming and J lost 1 base, with 8 bases between them. In DNA form, the CDR3 reads TGTGCCACCAGACAGAGCAATCAGCCCCAGCATTTT. This sequence encodes CATRQSNQPQHF.

The chain is built from TRBV5-3 and TRBJ2-7; D gene ambiguous. TRBV5-3 has ORF status, its function being uncertain. This CDR3 region has 12 residues. The germline V and J ends were trimmed by 10 bases and 3 bases, with 14 bases remaining between them. CDR3 DNA: TGTGCCTCCACCAGCGTCGGCTACGAGCAGTACTTC. It is translated as CASTSVGYEQYF.

This clone appeared once. V gene TRBV4-2 combines with J gene TRBJ1-5, with 10 bases that match TRBD1. From germline, CDR1 is LGHNA and CDR2 YNFKEQ. This CDR3 has 15 residues. J lost 8 bases, V lost 0 bases, and 4 bases had no gene match. CDR3 sequence reads: CASSQETGGVKPQHF. As DNA, the CDR3 is TGTGCCAGCAGCCAAGAGACAGGGGGCGTCAAGCCCCAGCATTTT.

The chain carries TRBV19 and TRBJ2-3; 9 bases match TRBD2. CDR3 length equals 14 residues. V shed 4 bases, J shed 7 bases, and the junction held 6 bases outside the gene matches. Germline CDR1 LNHDA, CDR2 SQIVND (reference sequence). CDR3 bases: TGTGCCAGTAGTAGCGGGAGGGGGGTGTATACGCAGTATTTT. Protein product: CASSSGRGVYTQYF.

The chain has TRBV27 and TRBJ1-6; 9 positions match TRBD1. J gave up 8 bases and V 8 bases, and 7 bases lay outside the gene matches. The CDR3 is made up of 14 amino acids. Looked up from germline, CDR1 is MNHEY and CDR2 is SMNVEV (reference sequence). The CDR3 here is CASLPTGGYSPLHF. The DNA for the CDR3 is TGTGCCAGCCTCCCGACAGGGGGGTATTCACCCCTCCACTTT.

J is TRBJ2-7 and V is TRBV4-3; D perhaps matches TRBD2 (6 bases). CDR3 length: 15 residues. Germline values: CDR1 LGHNA, CDR2 YSLEER. Trimming stripped 0 bases from V and 2 bases from J, with 11 bases between. The CDR3 bases are TGCGCCAGCAGCCAAGATCCGCGGGGTCCCTACGAGCAGTACTTC. Encoded protein: CASSQDPRGPYEQYF.

The rearrangement uses TRBV7-8 and TRBJ2-5; the D is unclear. Deletions cut 5 bases from V and 5 bases from J, with 12 bases between. The CDR3 loop spans 13 amino acids. Germline V gene data show CDR1 as SGHVS and CDR2 as FQNEAQ. CDR3 nucleotides: TGTGCCAGCAGCGCCACACGCTCGGAGACCCAGTACTTC. This codes for CASSATRSETQYF.